The sequence of this T cell receptor (beta chain) was determined in a study of tumor-infiltrating lymphocytes in primary liver carcinoma (dated by TCRdb to the late 2010s). About the study as a whole: Surgical resection was performed in China between 2015 and early 2016 on five or six patients with histopathologically diagnosed primary liver carcinoma. Of the five patients, three men and two women aged 30 to 69 years, four had hepatocellular carcinoma and one had combined HCC and intrahepatic cholangiocarcinoma. The five patients had tumors staged T1-T3 N0M0, with maximum diameters ranging from roughly 4.2 to 11 cm. Roughly 3.65 to 8 million productive TCRbeta reads were obtained per sample, and no significant difference in read depth was found between tissue types. For each liver tumor, the study sampled five regions along with adjacent normal tissue and blood, and applied TCRbeta repertoire sequencing, expression microarrays and whole-exome sequencing. A total of 35 specimens from 5 patients underwent TCRbeta repertoire sequencing, comprising some 25 tumor regions, 5 adjacent noncancerous liver tissues and 5 peripheral blood samples. Technical replicate repertoires showed high reproducibility, with mean shared-clone rates about 0.86 and correlation coefficients above 0.95.

About this clonotype: Its antigen is currently not known. One end of the junction varies from germline; a read error may be responsible.

Starting from approximately 0.5 ug total RNA, TCRbeta-specific cDNA was produced by reverse transcription with a constant-region primer and ProtoScript II reverse transcriptase. Three nested multiplex PCR rounds, following a slightly modified ARM-PCR procedure, were used to build the TCRbeta libraries. The first two PCR rounds used multiplex TRBV1-TRBV30 forward primers with a Cbeta reverse primer, each for about 11 cycles. A final 25-cycle PCR with Deep VentR polymerase added sample barcodes and Illumina adapters. Before sequencing, amplicons between 200 and 500 bp were purified from gel using a QIAquick gel extraction kit. TCRbeta amplicons were sequenced on an Illumina HiSeq 2500 with 250-bp paired-end reads. The paper's processing steps were these. Reads were quality-trimmed with Trimmomatic v0.33, and paired reads were merged with FLASH v1.2.11 to recover full CDR3 sequences. V, D and J germline segments were assigned to the rearranged TCRbeta sequences using MiGEC v1.2.1b. VDJtools v1.0.0 computed clonotype statistics and Shannon-Wiener diversity indices. To cut down on sampling bias, every analysis after diversity analysis relied on just the 250 most abundant clonotypes from each sample. Clones were called with MiXCR by TCRdb after fastp trimmed the public reads at Q25, and only in-frame beta chains were retained. Each entry is one CDR3 protein sequence, shown with its most common DNA and genes. The V and J calls were determined by TCRdb, not by the authors. Across this sample there are 150,000 to 200,000 distinct CDR3 sequences, with 60% seen only once. Jointly, the top ten make up 65% to 80% of the sample.

Here is what the overall study found, with its caveats: Comparison of CD4+ and CD8+ T cell repertoires was precluded by the use of bulk unsorted samples. Only the TCR beta chain was sequenced, so true repertoire diversity is likely underestimated because unpaired alpha chains were not captured. Pairs of tumor regions showed greater repertoire overlap (mean roughly 35%) than tumor-adjacent pairs (approximately 17%) or tumor-blood pairs (approximately 15%), which is consistent with antigen-driven expansion. With just 4 or 5 patients in the study, the authors point out that the findings should be validated in a larger study. The top 250 clones made up a significantly larger repertoire fraction in tumors than in blood (p = 0.039).

Taken from cysteine to phenylalanine, the CDR3 has 16 residues. CDR3 DNA is the only sequence kept; it has 48 bases, read in frame from the first base. The germline V gene encodes CDR1 SGHAT and CDR2 FQDESV (reference sequence). TRIzol reagent was used to extract blood RNA from unsorted whole blood, while the DNeasy Blood & Tissue kit provided the germline DNA. Patients had chronic HBV infection and were treatment-naive at sampling. Before surgery, approximately 4 milliliters of peripheral blood were drawn into K2EDTA tubes. Recombination connected TRBV11-1 to TRBJ2-1, and 14 junctional nucleotides match TRBD2. The sample comprised peripheral blood. The receptor's source is a middle-aged man with primary liver carcinoma and hepatitis B virus infection. The CDR3 amino acid sequence is: CTSISGTSGRGGEQFF. DNA sequence: TGTACCAGTATTTCCGGGACTAGCGGGAGAGGAGGTGAGCAATTCTTC.